This T cell receptor (beta chain) was recovered during a study of cytomegalovirus exposure and HLA in healthy donors. About the study: An earlier analysis identified 120 million or so unique TCR beta sequences in 150 million to 200 million T cells.

The donors (healthy individuals) were bone marrow donors. Looked up from germline, CDR1 is LGHNA and CDR2 is YNFKEQ. The CDR3 contains 16 residues. V trimming: 0 bases; J trimming: 5 bases; junction bases outside the gene matches: 3. Primers: 60 Vbeta forward and 13 Jbeta reverse. The repertoire was sequenced with immunoSEQ multiplex PCR; TCRdb's copy has only in-frame clones and lacks some. The sample contains roughly 200,000 clones, approximately 70% of which appear only once. The source is a young woman in good health and CMV-seronegative. The sequenced sample consisted of PBMCs. The rearrangement links TRBV4-2 to TRBJ1-4; 10 bases agree with TRBD1. CDR3 residues: CASSQEPGQGNEKLFF. CDR3 in DNA: TGTGCCAGCAGCCAAGAGCCGGGACAGGGGAATGAAAAACTGTTTTTT.